This record covers a single T cell receptor beta chain. Its cognate antigen is unknown. Method: immunoSEQ multiplex PCR; TCRdb's copy keeps in-frame clones and lacks some. The sample lists 75,000 to 80,000 clones; roughly 90% were seen once. The sample is drawn from a study of T cell responses to AZD1222 COVID-19 vaccine. Study-level points and caveats: Once two AZD1222 doses were given, Spike-specific TCR breadth and depth went up. Clonal diversity was possibly underestimated, and the donors were mostly white British, with more females.

CDR3 length: 17 residues. The germline V gene encodes CDR1 LGHDT and CDR2 YNNKEL (reference sequence). V lost 5 bases, J lost 1 base, and 20 bases lay in between. The source material was peripheral blood, sampled 28 days after the second AZD1222 dose. The origin of this receptor is an adult who received the AZD1222 COVID-19 vaccine. The chain is built from TRBV3-1 (or the pseudogene TRBV3-2) and TRBJ1-1; D is unresolved. The CDR3 loop is CASSYLMGGLSNTEAFF. The CDR3 DNA reads TGTGCCAGCAGCTACCTCATGGGAGGGTTATCGAACACTGAAGCTTTCTTT.